Below, 20 T cell receptor beta chains from the same sample are listed, as sequenced in a study of cytomegalovirus exposure and HLA in healthy donors (dated by TCRdb to about 2017). Library preparation was by the immunoSEQ multiplex PCR assay. For the multiplex PCR, a mixture combining 60 forward primers for TCR Vbeta segments and 13 reverse primers for TCR Jbeta segments was used. TCRdb's version of the immuneACCESS table is confined to in-frame rearrangements and falls short of the full clone set. An unresolved V gene accounts for under half of the shortfall where checked; the remainder is of unknown origin. Across this sample there are some 70,000 clones, with over 60% seen only once. The ten largest clones take up around 2.7% of the sample. Sequenced input: PBMCs. The receptors come from a woman aged 50 to 60 in good health and CMV-seronegative.

The chain carries TRBV7-2 and TRBJ2-2, with 8 bases that match TRBD2. The length of the CDR3 is 14 residues. V shed 5 bases and J 4 bases; nucleotides not matched to a gene: 3. Looked up from germline, CDR1 is SGHTA and CDR2 is FQGNSA. CDR3 residues: CASSPSGPTGELFF. DNA for the CDR3: TGTGCCAGCAGCCCTAGCGGGCCCACCGGGGAGCTGTTTTTT.

The CDR3 reads CASTLLAGAGETQYF. CDR3 in DNA: TGTGCCAGCACCCTATTAGCGGGAGCGGGGGAGACCCAGTACTTC. The chain links TRBV6-5 to TRBJ2-5; TRBD2 matches at 9 bases. Looked up from germline, CDR1 is MNHEY and CDR2 is SVGAGI. The CDR3 consists of 15 residues. V lost 7 bases to trimming and J lost 5 bases; unmatched junction nucleotides: 11.

The V call is TRBV5-1, the J call TRBJ2-4, with D maybe TRBD1 (5 bases). Looked up from germline, CDR1 is SGHRS and CDR2 is YFSETQ. V was pared by 2 bases and J by 2 bases, with 17 bases between. The CDR3 loop spans 17 amino acids. For the CDR3, the DNA is TGCGCCAGCAGCTTCGACAGTCAAGGCGGTACCAAAAACATTCAGTACTTC. This encodes CASSFDSQGGTKNIQYF. Full variable domain (missing parts from reference TRBV5-1 and TRBJ2-4): KAGVTQTPRYLIKTRGQQVTLSCSPISGHRSVSWYQQTPGQGLQFLFEYFSETQRNKGNFPGRFSGRQFSNSRSEMNVSTLELGDSALYLCASSFDSQGGTKNIQYFGAGTRLSVL.

This clone came up a few times. The genes are TRBV6-6 and TRBJ2-2; 9 nucleotides align to TRBD1. The CDR3 runs 16 residues. Germline V gives CDR1 MNHNY, CDR2 SVGAGI (reference sequence). Trimming took 6 bases from V and 4 from J; bases not matched to a gene: 9. DNA for the CDR3: TGTGCCAGCAGGACGGGCGGGACAGGGATCACCGGGGAGCTGTTTTTT. This codes for CASRTGGTGITGELFF.

The CDR3 bases are TGTGCCAGCAGCAAATATTCCGGTGAGGAGACCCAGTACTTC. Its protein is CASSKYSGEETQYF. The V and J genes are TRBV7-9 and TRBJ2-5; D gene unclear. This CDR3 is 14 amino acids long. Between the trimmed V and J ends, which lost 5 bases and 5 bases, there was a span of 15 bases. CDR1 and CDR2 from the germline V gene are SEHNR and FQNEAQ (reference sequence).

V and J are TRBV5-6 and TRBJ2-2; D gene ambiguous. The ends were cut back, 0 bases at V and 7 bases at J, with 4 bases in the middle. Germline V gives CDR1 SGHDT, CDR2 YYEEEE. The CDR3 contains 12 residues. CDR3 region: CASSLVYGELFF. In DNA, the CDR3 is TGTGCCAGCAGCTTGGTCTACGGGGAGCTGTTTTTT.

The genes are TRBV2 and TRBJ1-1, with D possibly matching TRBD1 (5 bases). The V and J ends lost 6 bases and 1 base respectively, with 9 bases between them. Germline CDR1 reads SNHLY; CDR2 reads FYNNEI. This CDR3 region has 13 residues. The CDR3 bases are TGTGCCAGCAGGCAAGACAGGAACACTGAAGCTTTCTTT. This sequence encodes CASRQDRNTEAFF.

The chain combines TRBV2 with TRBJ2-7, with D tentatively TRBD2 (5 bases). The CDR3 consists of 13 residues. The V gene lost 0 bases and the J gene lost 6 bases, with 9 bases spanning the gap. Per germline, CDR1 SNHLY and CDR2 FYNNEI. CDR3 coding DNA: TGTGCCAGCAGTGAAGCGCCCAGCGGCGAGCAGTACTTC. Amino acids: CASSEAPSGEQYF.

The V and J genes are TRBV4-2 and TRBJ1-2, with TRBD1 as a possible D gene (6 bases). This CDR3 region has 15 residues. CDR1 and CDR2 (germline): LGHNA, YNFKEQ. V lost 0 bases, J lost 0 bases, and 8 bases lay in between. CDR3 amino acids: CASSQDQGTNYGYTF. CDR3 DNA: TGTGCCAGCAGCCAAGATCAGGGGACTAACTATGGCTACACCTTC.

A few counts support this clone. The chain links TRBV29-1 to TRBJ1-2; tentative D call: TRBD1 (5 bases). Per the germline V gene, CDR1 is SQVTM and CDR2 is ANQGSEA. Between the trimmed V and J ends, which lost 6 bases and 5 bases, there was a span of 16 bases. The length of the CDR3 is 13 residues. Here the CDR3 DNA reads TGCAGCGTCCACCTCGTGGACACGTATGGCTACACCTTC. Translation gives CSVHLVDTYGYTF.

The V call is TRBV5-4, the J call TRBJ2-5, with 10 nucleotides matching TRBD1. The J segment lost 5 bases and the V segment lost 4 bases, leaving 5 bases of the junction unmatched. The CDR3 runs 14 residues. The germline gives CDR1 SGHNT, CDR2 YYREEE (reference sequence). CDR3 bases: TGTGCCAGCAGCACCCCGACAGGGGGCGAGACCCAGTACTTC. Translation: CASSTPTGGETQYF.

V usage is TRBV5-6 and J usage is TRBJ2-3; D is perhaps TRBD1 (7 bases). The CDR3 is made up of 13 amino acids. The V and J ends lost 4 bases and 6 bases respectively, with 12 bases between them. Per germline, CDR1 SGHDT and CDR2 YYEEEE. The chain's CDR3 is CASSPEGADTQYF. The CDR3 nucleotides are TGTGCCAGCAGCCCGGAGGGGGCGGATACGCAGTATTTT.

This clone has only one observation. The CDR3 nucleotides are TGTGCCATCAGTGAGTCGCGGTACCCGGACAACGTCTATGGCTACACCTTC. Its translation is CAISESRYPDNVYGYTF. The chain carries TRBV10-3 and TRBJ1-2, with a weak D call TRBD1 (5 bases). The CDR3 contains 17 residues. Per germline, CDR1 ENHRY and CDR2 SYGVKD. The V end was cut by 0 bases, the J end by 4 bases, with 18 bases between.

This chain uses TRBV10-3 with TRBJ2-5, with 7 bases lining up with TRBD1. The CDR3 totals 13 residues. V dropped 11 bases and J dropped 4; count of bases not matched to a gene: 10. Germline CDR1 reads ENHRY; CDR2 reads SYGVKD. The CDR3 protein is CAASTGVRETQYF. CDR3 DNA sequence: TGTGCCGCCTCAACAGGGGTGAGAGAGACCCAGTACTTC.

The chain recombines TRBV5-6 with TRBJ2-7; 8 positions match TRBD2. The germline gives CDR1 SGHDT, CDR2 YYEEEE. V was clipped by 4 bases and J by 6 bases; unmatched bases: 12. This CDR3 comprises 15 residues. The CDR3 loop reads CASSPVRGAGVEQYF. The CDR3, as DNA: TGTGCCAGCAGCCCGGTGAGGGGAGCGGGAGTCGAGCAGTACTTC.

This clone was seen a few times. V is TRBV18 and J is TRBJ1-5, with 9 bases fitting TRBD1. CDR3 size: 16 residues. Germline assignment: CDR1 KGHSH and CDR2 LQKENI. The junction had 10 bases not matched to a gene; V was cut back by 5 bases and J by 5 bases. CDR3 in DNA: TGTGCCAGCTCAATGGACAGGGGACAGGAGGATCAGCCCCAGCATTTT. Amino acid sequence: CASSMDRGQEDQPQHF.

The V gene is TRBV7-6, the J gene TRBJ1-1, with 8 bases identical to TRBD1. The CDR3 is 15 residues long. Germline V gene lookup returns CDR1 SGHVS and CDR2 FNYEAQ. Losses at the gene ends were 0 bases for V and 1 base for J; bases not matched to a gene: 1. This chain's CDR3 is CASSLAGTGNTEAFF. As DNA, the CDR3 is TGTGCCAGCAGCTTAGCTGGGACAGGGAACACTGAAGCTTTCTTT.

The chain employs TRBV5-6 and TRBJ2-7, with D unresolved. The CDR3 is made up of 11 amino acids. The V gene lost 1 base and the J gene lost 5 bases, with 4 bases spanning the gap. CDR1 and CDR2 from the germline V gene are SGHDT and YYEEEE. The CDR3 loop is CASSLIDEQYF. The DNA of the CDR3 is TGTGCCAGCAGCTTGATCGACGAGCAGTACTTC.

This chain links TRBV7-2 with TRBJ2-7; tentatively, D is TRBD1 (6 bases). Germline CDR1 reads SGHTA; CDR2 reads FQGNSA. There are 13 residues in the CDR3. V shed 5 bases and J shed 2 bases, with 10 bases lying between them. The CDR3 region is CASSKGHAYEQYF. The CDR3 DNA sequence: TGTGCCAGCAGCAAGGGACACGCCTACGAGCAGTACTTC.

The rearrangement uses TRBV18 and TRBJ2-1; tentative D call: TRBD2 (6 bases). Deletions cut 5 bases from V and 4 bases from J, with 15 bases between. The germline CDR1 and CDR2 sequences are KGHSH and LQKENI. The CDR3 consists of 15 residues. The CDR3 nucleotides read TGTGCCAGCTCATGGTCGAGCGGGCTGTACAATGAGCAGTTCTTC. Encoded protein: CASSWSSGLYNEQFF.